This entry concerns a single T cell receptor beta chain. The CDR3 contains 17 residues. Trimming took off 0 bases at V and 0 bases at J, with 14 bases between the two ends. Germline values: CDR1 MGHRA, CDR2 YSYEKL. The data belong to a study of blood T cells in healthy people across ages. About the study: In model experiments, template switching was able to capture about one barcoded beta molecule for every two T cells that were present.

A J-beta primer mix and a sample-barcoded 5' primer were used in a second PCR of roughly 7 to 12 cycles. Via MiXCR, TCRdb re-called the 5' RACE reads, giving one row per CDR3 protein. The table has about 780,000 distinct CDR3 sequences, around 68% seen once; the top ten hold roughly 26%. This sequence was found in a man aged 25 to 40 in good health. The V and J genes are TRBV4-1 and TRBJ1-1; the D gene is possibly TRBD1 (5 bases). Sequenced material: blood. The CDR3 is CASSQDPGRLMNTEAFF. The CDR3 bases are TGCGCCAGCAGCCAAGACCCGGGACGCCTCATGAACACTGAAGCTTTCTTT.